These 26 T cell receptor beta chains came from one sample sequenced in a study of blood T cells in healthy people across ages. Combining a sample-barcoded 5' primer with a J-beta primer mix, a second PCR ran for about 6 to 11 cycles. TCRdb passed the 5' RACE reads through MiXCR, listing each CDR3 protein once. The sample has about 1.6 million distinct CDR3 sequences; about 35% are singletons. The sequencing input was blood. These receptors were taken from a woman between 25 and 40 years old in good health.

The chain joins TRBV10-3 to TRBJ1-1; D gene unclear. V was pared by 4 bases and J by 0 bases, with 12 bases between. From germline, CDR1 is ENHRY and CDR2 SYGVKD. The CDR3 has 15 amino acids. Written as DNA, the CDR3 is TGTGCCATCAGTGGGGCAGCTCCAATGAACACTGAAGCTTTCTTT. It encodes CAISGAAPMNTEAFF.

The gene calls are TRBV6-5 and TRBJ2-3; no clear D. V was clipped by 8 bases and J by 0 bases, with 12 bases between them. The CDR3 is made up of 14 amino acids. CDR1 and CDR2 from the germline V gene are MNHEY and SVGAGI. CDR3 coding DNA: TGTGCCAGCCGCCGGTCTACCAGCACAGATACGCAGTATTTT. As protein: CASRRSTSTDTQYF.

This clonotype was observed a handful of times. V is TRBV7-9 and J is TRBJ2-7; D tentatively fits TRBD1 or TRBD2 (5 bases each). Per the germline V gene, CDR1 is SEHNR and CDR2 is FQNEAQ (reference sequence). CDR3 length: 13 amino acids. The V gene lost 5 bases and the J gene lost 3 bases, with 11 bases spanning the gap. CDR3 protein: CASSPGADYEQYF. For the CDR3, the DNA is TGTGCCAGCAGCCCCGGGGCAGACTACGAGCAGTACTTC.

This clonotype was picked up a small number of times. This CDR3 is CASSPNQRNEQFF. DNA for the CDR3: TGTGCCAGCAGCCCAAACCAAAGGAATGAGCAGTTCTTC. The gene calls are TRBV11-2 and TRBJ2-1, with unresolved D. Per germline, CDR1 SGHAT and CDR2 FQNNGV. This CDR3 has 13 amino acids. The V and J ends lost 5 bases and 7 bases respectively, with 12 bases between them.

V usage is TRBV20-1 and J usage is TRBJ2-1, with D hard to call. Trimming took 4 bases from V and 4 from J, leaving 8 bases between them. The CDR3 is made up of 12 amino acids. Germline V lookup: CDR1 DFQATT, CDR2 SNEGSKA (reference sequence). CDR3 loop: CSANTGYNEQFF. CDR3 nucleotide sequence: TGCAGTGCTAATACCGGATACAATGAGCAGTTCTTC.

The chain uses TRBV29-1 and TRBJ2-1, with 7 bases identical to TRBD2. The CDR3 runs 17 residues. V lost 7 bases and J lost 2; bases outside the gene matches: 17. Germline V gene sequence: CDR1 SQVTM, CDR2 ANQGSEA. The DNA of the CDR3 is TGCAGCGCCTCCGGGACTGGCGGGAGAGGTACCTACAATGAGCAGTTCTTC. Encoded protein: CSASGTGGRGTYNEQFF.

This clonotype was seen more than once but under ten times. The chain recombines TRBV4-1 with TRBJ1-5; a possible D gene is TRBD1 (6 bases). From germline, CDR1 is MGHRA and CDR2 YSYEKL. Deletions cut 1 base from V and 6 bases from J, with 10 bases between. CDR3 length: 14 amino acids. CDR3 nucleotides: TGCGCCAGCAGCCAAGTACAGGGAGGTCAGCCCCAGCATTTT. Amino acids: CASSQVQGGQPQHF.

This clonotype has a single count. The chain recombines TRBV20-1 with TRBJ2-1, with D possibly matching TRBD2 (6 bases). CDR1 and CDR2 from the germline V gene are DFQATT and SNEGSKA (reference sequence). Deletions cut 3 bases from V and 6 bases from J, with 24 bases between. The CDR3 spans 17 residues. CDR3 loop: CSASSPLGPGRSNEQFF. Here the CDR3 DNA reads TGCAGTGCTAGTTCTCCCCTTGGCCCGGGGAGGAGCAATGAGCAGTTCTTC.

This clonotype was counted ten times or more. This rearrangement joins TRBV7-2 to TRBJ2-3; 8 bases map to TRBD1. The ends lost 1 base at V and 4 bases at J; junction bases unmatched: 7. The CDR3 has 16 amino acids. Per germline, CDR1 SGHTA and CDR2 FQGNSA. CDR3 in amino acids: CASSLGDRIDADTQYF. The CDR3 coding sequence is TGTGCCAGCAGCTTAGGGGACAGGATCGACGCAGATACGCAGTATTTT. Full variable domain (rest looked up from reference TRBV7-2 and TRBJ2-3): GAGVSQSPSNKVTEKGKDVELRCDPISGHTALYWYRQSLGQGLEFLIYFQGNSAPDKSGLPSDRFSAERTGGSVSTLTIQRTQQEDSAVYLCASSLGDRIDADTQYFGPGTRLTVL.

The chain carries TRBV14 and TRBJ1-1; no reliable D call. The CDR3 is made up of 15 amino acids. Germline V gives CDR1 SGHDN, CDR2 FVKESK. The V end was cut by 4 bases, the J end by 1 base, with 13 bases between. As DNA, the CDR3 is TGTGCCAGCAGCCGAAGATTGAATTCGAACACTGAAGCTTTCTTT. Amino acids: CASSRRLNSNTEAFF.

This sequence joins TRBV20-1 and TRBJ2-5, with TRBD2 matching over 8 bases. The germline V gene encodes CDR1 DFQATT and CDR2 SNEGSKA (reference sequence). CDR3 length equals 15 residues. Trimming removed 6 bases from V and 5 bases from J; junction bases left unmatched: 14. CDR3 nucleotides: TGCAGTGCGGGACTAGTAGGGGCCCTGAGGGAGACCCAGTACTTC. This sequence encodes CSAGLVGALRETQYF.

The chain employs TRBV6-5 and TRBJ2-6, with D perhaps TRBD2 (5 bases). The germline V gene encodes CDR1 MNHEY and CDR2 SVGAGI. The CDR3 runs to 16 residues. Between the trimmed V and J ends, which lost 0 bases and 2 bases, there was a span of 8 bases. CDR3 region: CASSYSPRAGANVLTF. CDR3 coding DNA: TGTGCCAGCAGTTACTCCCCGCGGGCTGGGGCCAACGTCCTGACTTTC.

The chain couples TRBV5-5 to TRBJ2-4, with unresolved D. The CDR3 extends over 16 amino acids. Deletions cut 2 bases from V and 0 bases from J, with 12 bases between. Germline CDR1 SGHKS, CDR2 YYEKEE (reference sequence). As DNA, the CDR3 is TGTGCCAGCAGCTTTTCGTCCAGCCTAGCCAAAAACATTCAGTACTTC. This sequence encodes CASSFSSSLAKNIQYF.

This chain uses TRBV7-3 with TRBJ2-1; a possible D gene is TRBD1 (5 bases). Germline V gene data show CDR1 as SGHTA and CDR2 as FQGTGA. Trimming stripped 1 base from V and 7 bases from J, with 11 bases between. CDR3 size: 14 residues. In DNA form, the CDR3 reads TGTGCCAGCAGCTTAAAGGGGCTCAGGAATGAGCAGTTCTTC. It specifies CASSLKGLRNEQFF.

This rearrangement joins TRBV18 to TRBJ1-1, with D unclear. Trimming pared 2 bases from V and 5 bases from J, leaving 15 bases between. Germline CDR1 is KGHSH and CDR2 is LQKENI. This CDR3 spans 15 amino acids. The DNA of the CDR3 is TGTGCCAGCTCACCAATGGAGGGAGCGAGGACTGAAGCTTTCTTT. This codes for CASSPMEGARTEAFF.

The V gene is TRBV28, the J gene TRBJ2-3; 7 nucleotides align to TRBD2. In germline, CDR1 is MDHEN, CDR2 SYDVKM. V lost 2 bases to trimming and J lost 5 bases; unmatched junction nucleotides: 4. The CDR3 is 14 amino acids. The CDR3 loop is CASSLAGARDTQYF. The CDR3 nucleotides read TGTGCCAGCAGTTTAGCGGGAGCTCGAGATACGCAGTATTTT. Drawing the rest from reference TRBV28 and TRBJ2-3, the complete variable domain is DVKVTQSSRYLVKRTGEKVFLECVQDMDHENMFWYRQDPGLGLRLIYFSYDVKMKEKGDIPEGYSVSREKKERFSLILESASTNQTSMYLCASSLAGARDTQYFGPGTRLTVL.

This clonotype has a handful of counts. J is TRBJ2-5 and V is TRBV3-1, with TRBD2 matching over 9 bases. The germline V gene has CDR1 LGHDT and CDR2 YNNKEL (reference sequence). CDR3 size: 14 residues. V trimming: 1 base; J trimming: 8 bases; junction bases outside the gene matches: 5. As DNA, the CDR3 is TGTGCCAGCAGCCAAGTTGTTAGCGGGGGAACCCAGTACTTC. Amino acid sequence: CASSQVVSGGTQYF.

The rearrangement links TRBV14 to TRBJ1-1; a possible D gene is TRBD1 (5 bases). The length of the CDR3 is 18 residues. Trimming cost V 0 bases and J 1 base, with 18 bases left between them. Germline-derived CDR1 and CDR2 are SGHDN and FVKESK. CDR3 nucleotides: TGTGCCAGCAGCCAAGAGATCAGGGAGAAGGTGGAGAACACTGAAGCTTTCTTT. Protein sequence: CASSQEIREKVENTEAFF.

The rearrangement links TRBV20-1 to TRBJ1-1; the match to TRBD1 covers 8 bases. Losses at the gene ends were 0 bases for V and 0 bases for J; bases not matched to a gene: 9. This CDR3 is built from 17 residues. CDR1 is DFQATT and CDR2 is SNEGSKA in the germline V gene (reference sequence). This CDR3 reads CSARDPRQGNMNTEAFF. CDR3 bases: TGCAGTGCTAGAGATCCCCGACAGGGGAATATGAACACTGAAGCTTTCTTT.

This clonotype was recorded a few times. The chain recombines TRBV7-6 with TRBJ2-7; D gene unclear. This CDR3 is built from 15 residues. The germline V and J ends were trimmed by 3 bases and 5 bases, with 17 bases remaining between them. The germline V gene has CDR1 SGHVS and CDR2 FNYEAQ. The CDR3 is CASSFDLGPTHEQYF. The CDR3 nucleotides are TGTGCCAGCAGCTTTGATCTAGGACCCACCCACGAGCAGTACTTC.

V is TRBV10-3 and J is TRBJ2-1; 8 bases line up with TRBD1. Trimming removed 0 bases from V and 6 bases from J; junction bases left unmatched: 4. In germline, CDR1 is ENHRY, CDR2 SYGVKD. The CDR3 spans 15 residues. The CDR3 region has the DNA TGTGCCATCAGTGAGTCACGGACAGGGTCCAATGAGCAGTTCTTC. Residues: CAISESRTGSNEQFF.

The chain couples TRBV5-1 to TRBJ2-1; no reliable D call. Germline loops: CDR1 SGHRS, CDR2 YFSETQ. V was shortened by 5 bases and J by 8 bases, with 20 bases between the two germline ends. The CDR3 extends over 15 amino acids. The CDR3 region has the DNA TGCGCCAGCAGTTCCGGGCCTATCTCAGCCCATGAGCAGTTCTTC. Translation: CASSSGPISAHEQFF.

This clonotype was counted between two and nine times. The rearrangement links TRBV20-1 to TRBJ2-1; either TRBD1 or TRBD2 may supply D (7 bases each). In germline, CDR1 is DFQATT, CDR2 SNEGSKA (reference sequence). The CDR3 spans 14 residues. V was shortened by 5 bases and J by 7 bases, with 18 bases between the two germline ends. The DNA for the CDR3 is TGCAGTGCTTCAGGGGGGGGGCCCGCGAATGAGCAGTTCTTC. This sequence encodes CSASGGGPANEQFF.

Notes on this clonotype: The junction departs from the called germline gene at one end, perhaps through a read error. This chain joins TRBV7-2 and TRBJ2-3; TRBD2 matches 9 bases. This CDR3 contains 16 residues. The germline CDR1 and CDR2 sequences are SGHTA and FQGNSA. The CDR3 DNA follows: TGTGTCAGCAGCTTAACTCCTCTAGCGGGATTAGATACGCAGTATTTT. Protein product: CVSSLTPLAGLDTQYF.

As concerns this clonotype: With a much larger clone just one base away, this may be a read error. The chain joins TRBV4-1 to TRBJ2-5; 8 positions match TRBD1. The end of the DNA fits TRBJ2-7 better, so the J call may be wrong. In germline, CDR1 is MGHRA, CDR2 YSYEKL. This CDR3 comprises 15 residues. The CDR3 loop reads CASSRADREQNEQYF. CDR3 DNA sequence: TGCGCCAGCAGCCGGGCGGACAGGGAGCAGAACGAGCAGTACTTC.

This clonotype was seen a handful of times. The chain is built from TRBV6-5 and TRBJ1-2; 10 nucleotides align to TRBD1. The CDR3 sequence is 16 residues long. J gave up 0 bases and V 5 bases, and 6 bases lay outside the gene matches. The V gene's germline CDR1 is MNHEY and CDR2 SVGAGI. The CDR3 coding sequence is TGTGCCAGCAGTAGGACAGGGGGGATAGCTAACTATGGCTACACCTTC. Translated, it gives CASSRTGGIANYGYTF.